Listed below are T cell receptor beta chains from one sample, sequenced in a study of OX40 agonist ivuxolimab in advanced cancers. Clones were sequenced by immunoSEQ multiplex PCR, and TCRdb holds only the in-frame ones, with some missing. The repertoire holds about 150,000 clones, with 94% as singletons. The sample was CD4+ or CD8+ T cells sorted from blood, taken in a trial of the OX40 agonist ivuxolimab. These receptors were collected from an adult with an advanced solid tumor such as melanoma, head and neck, liver or kidney cancer. CDR3s include the opening cysteine and the closing phenylalanine or tryptophan. Fields, in order: J gene, clone size, V gene, D gene, CDR3 DNA, CDR3 protein. D genes are given only for firm matches. The size of a clone is reported for some rows only, either as once, few or many, or as a class for expanded clones.

J gene: TRBJ2-3; clone size: NA; V gene: TRBV19; D gene: NA; CDR3 DNA: TGTGCCAGCGCCCTCCAGGGAGGGGGGTTAGATACGCAGTATTTT; CDR3 protein: CASALQGGGLDTQYF
J gene: TRBJ2-3; clone size: NA; V gene: TRBV6-6; D gene: NA; CDR3 DNA: TGTGCCAGCAGTGGTCGAGGGGAAGATACGCAGTATTTT; CDR3 protein: CASSGRGEDTQYF
J gene: TRBJ2-4; clone size: NA; V gene: TRBV9; D gene: NA; CDR3 DNA: TGTGCCAGCAGCGTAGCGTCAGGGCAGAACATTCAGTACTTC; CDR3 protein: CASSVASGQNIQYF
J gene: TRBJ1-2; clone size: NA; V gene: TRBV23-1; D gene: NA; CDR3 DNA: TGCGCCAGCACGCCCCGGGTAATGGCGGATGGCTACACCTTC; CDR3 protein: CASTPRVMADGYTF
J gene: TRBJ2-1; clone size: NA; V gene: TRBV5-4; D gene: NA; CDR3 DNA: TGTGCCAGCAGCTTGGGGGGGGACACTTACAATGAGCAGTTCTTC; CDR3 protein: CASSLGGDTYNEQFF
J gene: TRBJ1-3; clone size: NA; V gene: TRBV14; D gene: NA; CDR3 DNA: TGTGCCAGCAGCCTCAGGGTGAACCCTGGAAACACCATATATTTT; CDR3 protein: CASSLRVNPGNTIYF
J gene: TRBJ2-7; clone size: NA; V gene: TRBV5-4; D gene: TRBD1; CDR3 DNA: TGTGCCAGCAGCCCAGGTGGGCAGGGGGTTCCCTACGAGCAGTACTTC; CDR3 protein: CASSPGGQGVPYEQYF
J gene: TRBJ2-7; clone size: NA; V gene: TRBV18; D gene: NA; CDR3 DNA: TGTGCCAGCTCGCCGAGCTCCTACGAGCAGTACTTC; CDR3 protein: CASSPSSYEQYF
J gene: TRBJ1-5; clone size: few; V gene: TRBV19; D gene: NA; CDR3 DNA: TGTGCCAGTAGTCTACATCGAGATCAGCCCCAGCATTTT; CDR3 protein: CASSLHRDQPQHF
J gene: TRBJ2-3; clone size: NA; V gene: TRBV6-1; D gene: NA; CDR3 DNA: TGTGCCAGCAGAGGGGGGCCGACAGATACGCAGTATTTT; CDR3 protein: CASRGGPTDTQYF
J gene: TRBJ1-5; clone size: NA; V gene: TRBV19; D gene: NA; CDR3 DNA: TGTGCCAGTAGTATAGCGGCAGGGCCCAATCAGCCCCAGCATTTT; CDR3 protein: CASSIAAGPNQPQHF
J gene: TRBJ2-7; clone size: NA; V gene: TRBV2; D gene: TRBD2; CDR3 DNA: TGTGCCAGCAGTAGGACTAGCGGGGGGGCCTACGAGCAGTACTTC; CDR3 protein: CASSRTSGGAYEQYF
J gene: TRBJ1-5; clone size: NA; V gene: TRBV2; D gene: NA; CDR3 DNA: TGTGCCAGCAGCCCCTCGGTAGGGGAGGGCAATCAGCCCCAGCATTTT; CDR3 protein: CASSPSVGEGNQPQHF
J gene: TRBJ2-5; clone size: NA; V gene: TRBV19; D gene: TRBD2; CDR3 DNA: TGTGCCAGTAGTATCGTTAGCGGGAGTGACGAGACCCAGTACTTC; CDR3 protein: CASSIVSGSDETQYF
J gene: TRBJ1-1; clone size: NA; V gene: TRBV7-9; D gene: NA; CDR3 DNA: TGTGCCAGCAGCTTAGCCGGGTATACTGAAGCTTTCTTT; CDR3 protein: CASSLAGYTEAFF
J gene: TRBJ2-7; clone size: NA; V gene: TRBV28; D gene: NA; CDR3 DNA: TGTGCCAGCAGTTCGCTAGGGCTGGGGAGGGGGTCCTACGAGCAGTACTTC; CDR3 protein: CASSSLGLGRGSYEQYF
J gene: TRBJ1-2; clone size: NA; V gene: TRBV4-1; D gene: NA; CDR3 DNA: TGCGCCAGCAGTACCGTTCTCCGGGGGCGGCGTCTCTATGGCTACACCTTC; CDR3 protein: CASSTVLRGRRLYGYTF
J gene: TRBJ1-6; clone size: NA; V gene: TRBV5-1; D gene: NA; CDR3 DNA: TGCGCCAGCAGCTTGGGGCGCTCCTATAATTCACCCCTCCACTTT; CDR3 protein: CASSLGRSYNSPLHF
J gene: TRBJ1-5; clone size: NA; V gene: TRBV19; D gene: TRBD1; CDR3 DNA: TGTGCCAGTGCTGGACAGGGGAGTGGGTGGCCCCAGCATTTT; CDR3 protein: CASAGQGSGWPQHF
J gene: TRBJ2-7; clone size: NA; V gene: TRBV7-9; D gene: TRBD1; CDR3 DNA: TGTGCCAGCAGCCAACCCCGGGACAGGGCCTACGAGCAGTACTTC; CDR3 protein: CASSQPRDRAYEQYF
J gene: TRBJ1-1; clone size: NA; V gene: TRBV6-1; D gene: NA; CDR3 DNA: TGTGCCAGCACACCATGGGGGAACACTGAAGCTTTCTTT; CDR3 protein: CASTPWGNTEAFF
J gene: TRBJ2-7; clone size: NA; V gene: TRBV7-2; D gene: TRBD2; CDR3 DNA: TGTGCCAGCAGCCCCAGCGGGACTACATTCTACGAGCAGTACTTC; CDR3 protein: CASSPSGTTFYEQYF
J gene: TRBJ2-7; clone size: NA; V gene: TRBV7-9; D gene: TRBD2; CDR3 DNA: TGTGCCAGCAGCTCTCCGGGACTAGCGGGAGGTGAGCAGTACTTC; CDR3 protein: CASSSPGLAGGEQYF
J gene: TRBJ2-6; clone size: NA; V gene: TRBV6-5; D gene: NA; CDR3 DNA: TGTGCCAGCAGTTACGTTACAGTCTCTGGGGCCAACGTCCTGACTTTC; CDR3 protein: CASSYVTVSGANVLTF
J gene: TRBJ2-5; clone size: NA; V gene: TRBV18; D gene: TRBD2; CDR3 DNA: TGTGCCAGCTCACCTGAACCGCGTCCAGCGGGAAGTGAGACCCAGTACTTC; CDR3 protein: CASSPEPRPAGSETQYF
J gene: TRBJ1-1; clone size: NA; V gene: TRBV7-8; D gene: NA; CDR3 DNA: TGTGCCAGCAGCCCTAATAGGGGGGGTACTGGCACTGAAGCTTTCTTT; CDR3 protein: CASSPNRGGTGTEAFF
J gene: TRBJ2-5; clone size: once; V gene: TRBV7-2; D gene: NA; CDR3 DNA: TGTGCCAGCAGCCTGACAAACCCGAGAGAGACCCAGTACTTC; CDR3 protein: CASSLTNPRETQYF
J gene: TRBJ2-5; clone size: once; V gene: TRBV5-4; D gene: NA; CDR3 DNA: TGTGCCAGCAGCTGGGTCGGAGGGGAGACCCAGTACTTC; CDR3 protein: CASSWVGGETQYF
J gene: TRBJ1-2; clone size: NA; V gene: TRBV27; D gene: NA; CDR3 DNA: TGTGCCAGCAGTTTAGGGACGGGGAACTATGGCTACACCTTC; CDR3 protein: CASSLGTGNYGYTF
J gene: TRBJ2-3; clone size: NA; V gene: TRBV10-3; D gene: TRBD2; CDR3 DNA: TGTGCCATCAGTGAGTCTGGCCTAGCGGGAACTACAGATACGCAGTATTTT; CDR3 protein: CAISESGLAGTTDTQYF
J gene: TRBJ2-1; clone size: NA; V gene: TRBV4-3; D gene: NA; CDR3 DNA: TGCGCCAGCAGCCAGAAAAACGACAGTATCAGAAAGTACAATGAGCAGTTCTTC; CDR3 protein: CASSQKNDSIRKYNEQFF
J gene: TRBJ2-2; clone size: NA; V gene: TRBV4-1; D gene: TRBD1; CDR3 DNA: TGCGCCAGCAGCCACGACCCGGGACAGGGGGGGACCGGGGAGCTGTTTTTT; CDR3 protein: CASSHDPGQGGTGELFF
J gene: TRBJ2-5; clone size: NA; V gene: TRBV7-9; D gene: TRBD2; CDR3 DNA: TGTGCCAGCACCTTAGCGGGGGGGCCGGAGACCCAGTACTTC; CDR3 protein: CASTLAGGPETQYF
J gene: TRBJ1-1; clone size: NA; V gene: TRBV28; D gene: TRBD1; CDR3 DNA: TGTGCCAGCAGGGGACAGGGGAGAATGAACACTGAAGCTTTCTTT; CDR3 protein: CASRGQGRMNTEAFF
J gene: TRBJ2-2; clone size: NA; V gene: TRBV5-6; D gene: NA; CDR3 DNA: TGTGCCAGCAGCTTGCGTTTAGGGCTGAACACCGGGGAGCTGTTTTTT; CDR3 protein: CASSLRLGLNTGELFF
J gene: TRBJ2-1; clone size: NA; V gene: TRBV28; D gene: TRBD1; CDR3 DNA: TGTGCCAGCAGCCCAACCGGACAGGGTGAGTTCTTC; CDR3 protein: CASSPTGQGEFF
J gene: TRBJ2-3; clone size: NA; V gene: TRBV10-2; D gene: NA; CDR3 DNA: TGCGCCAGCAGTGACCGCACAGATACGCAGTATTTT; CDR3 protein: CASSDRTDTQYF
J gene: TRBJ2-7; clone size: NA; V gene: TRBV21-1; D gene: NA; CDR3 DNA: TGTGCCAGCAGCAGCGGGGGACAGGGGAAAAACGAGCAGTACTTC; CDR3 protein: CASSSGGQGKNEQYF
J gene: TRBJ2-1; clone size: NA; V gene: TRBV19; D gene: TRBD2; CDR3 DNA: TGTGCCAGTAGTATAGCGGGACTAGCGGGGGGATACAATGAGCAGTTCTTC; CDR3 protein: CASSIAGLAGGYNEQFF
J gene: TRBJ1-1; clone size: NA; V gene: TRBV7-2; D gene: TRBD1; CDR3 DNA: TGTGCCAGCAGCAGAGAGACAGGGGTCCACACTGAAGCTTTCTTT; CDR3 protein: CASSRETGVHTEAFF
J gene: TRBJ2-1; clone size: NA; V gene: TRBV11-2; D gene: TRBD1; CDR3 DNA: TGTGCCAGCAGCCCAACCCGGGGACAGGGTTTCAATGAGCAGTTCTTC; CDR3 protein: CASSPTRGQGFNEQFF
J gene: TRBJ1-5; clone size: NA; V gene: TRBV7-2; D gene: NA; CDR3 DNA: TGTGCCAGCAGCTTTGCAGTAGCTAATCAGCCCCAGCATTTT; CDR3 protein: CASSFAVANQPQHF
J gene: TRBJ2-1; clone size: NA; V gene: TRBV20-1; D gene: NA; CDR3 DNA: TGCAGTGCTAGACAAGATGAGCAGTTCTTC; CDR3 protein: CSARQDEQFF
J gene: TRBJ1-2; clone size: NA; V gene: TRBV7-2; D gene: TRBD1; CDR3 DNA: TGTGCCAGCAGCTTAATGGTCAGGGGGCTGGATGGCTACACCTTC; CDR3 protein: CASSLMVRGLDGYTF
J gene: TRBJ2-7; clone size: NA; V gene: TRBV6-5; D gene: NA; CDR3 DNA: TGTGCCAGCAGTTCGGAGGGAGTGTCCTACGAGCAGTACTTC; CDR3 protein: CASSSEGVSYEQYF